This T cell receptor beta chain derives from a study of blood T cells in healthy people across ages. For the second PCR, which ran for roughly 6 to 11 cycles, a sample-barcoded 5' primer and a J-beta primer mix were used. All samples yielded 3 million or more CDR3-containing paired-end reads. In TCRdb, the 5' RACE reads were re-called with MiXCR into one record per CDR3 protein. The sample has about 1.4 million distinct CDR3 sequences, around 59% seen once. Sequencing was done on a sample of blood. This receptor was taken from a man between 18 and 29 years old in good health.

CDR3 sequence (DNA): TGTGCCAGCAGTTCGGACTTTGCCGAGCAGTACTTC. This translates into CASSSDFAEQYF. The V call is TRBV6-2 or TRBV6-3, the J call TRBJ2-4, with D tentatively TRBD2 (5 bases). The tail of the sequence fits TRBJ2-7 better, so the J call may be wrong. The CDR3 length is 12 residues. Looked up from germline, CDR1 is MNHEY and CDR2 is SVGEGT.